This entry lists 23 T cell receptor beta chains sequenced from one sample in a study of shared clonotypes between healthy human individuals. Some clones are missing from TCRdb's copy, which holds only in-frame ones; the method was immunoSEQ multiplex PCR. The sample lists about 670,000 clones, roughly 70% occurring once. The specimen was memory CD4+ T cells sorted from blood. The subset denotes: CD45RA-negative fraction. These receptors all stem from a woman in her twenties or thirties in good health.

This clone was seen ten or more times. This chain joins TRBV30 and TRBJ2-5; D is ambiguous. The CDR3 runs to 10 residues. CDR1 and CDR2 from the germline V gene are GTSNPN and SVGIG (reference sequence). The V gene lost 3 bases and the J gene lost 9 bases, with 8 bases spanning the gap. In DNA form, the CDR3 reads TGTGCCTGGAGCGACGCGGCCCAGTACTTC. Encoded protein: CAWSDAAQYF.

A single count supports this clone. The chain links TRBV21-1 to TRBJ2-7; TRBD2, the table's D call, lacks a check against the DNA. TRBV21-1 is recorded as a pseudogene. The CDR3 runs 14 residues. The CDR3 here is CASPATGGPGEQYF. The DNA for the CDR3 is TGTGCCAGCCCTGCTACGGGAGGGCCAGGAGAGCAGTACTTC.

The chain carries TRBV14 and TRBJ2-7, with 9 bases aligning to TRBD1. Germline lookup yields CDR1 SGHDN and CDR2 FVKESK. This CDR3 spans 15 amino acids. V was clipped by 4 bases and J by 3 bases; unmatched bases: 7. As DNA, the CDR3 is TGTGCCAGCAGCCTCCGGGACAGGGTTGGCTACGAGCAGTACTTC. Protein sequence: CASSLRDRVGYEQYF.

As DNA, the CDR3 is TGTGCCAGCAGCTTAATGGCCACAGGGAACACCGGGGAGCTGTTTTTT. Amino acid sequence: CASSLMATGNTGELFF. The chain employs TRBV7-3 and TRBJ2-2; tentative D call: TRBD1 (5 bases). The CDR3 covers 16 residues. V lost 1 base, J lost 1 base, and 10 bases lay in between. The germline V gene encodes CDR1 SGHTA and CDR2 FQGTGA.

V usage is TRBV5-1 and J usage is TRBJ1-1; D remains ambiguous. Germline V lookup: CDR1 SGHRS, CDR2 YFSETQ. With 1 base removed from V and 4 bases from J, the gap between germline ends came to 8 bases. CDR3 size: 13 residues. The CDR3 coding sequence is TGCGCCAGCAGCTTGTCGGCGGCCACTGAAGCTTTCTTT. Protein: CASSLSAATEAFF. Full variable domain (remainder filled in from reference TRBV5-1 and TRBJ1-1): KAGVTQTPRYLIKTRGQQVTLSCSPISGHRSVSWYQQTPGQGLQFLFEYFSETQRNKGNFPGRFSGRQFSNSRSEMNVSTLELGDSALYLCASSLSAATEAFFGQGTRLTVV.

In DNA form, the CDR3 reads TGTGCCAGCAGCCCCCGCTTGAGCACAGATACGCAGTATTTT. Residues: CASSPRLSTDTQYF. V gene TRBV11-2 combines with J gene TRBJ2-3; no reliable D call. CDR1 is SGHAT, CDR2 FQNNGV, per germline. The V gene lost 5 bases and the J gene lost 0 bases, with 9 bases spanning the gap. The CDR3 covers 14 residues.

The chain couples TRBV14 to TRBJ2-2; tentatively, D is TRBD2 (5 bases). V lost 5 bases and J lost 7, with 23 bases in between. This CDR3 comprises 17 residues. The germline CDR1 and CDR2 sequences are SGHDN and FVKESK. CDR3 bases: TGTGCCAGCAGCGGCTCTTATACGGGGTTGAGAGGCGGGGAGCTGTTTTTT. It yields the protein CASSGSYTGLRGGELFF. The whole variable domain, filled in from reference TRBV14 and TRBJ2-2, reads EAGVTQFPSHSVIEKGQTVTLRCDPISGHDNLYWYRRVMGKEIKFLLHFVKESKQDESGMPNNRFLAERTGGTYSTLKVQPAELEDSGVYFCASSGSYTGLRGGELFFGEGSRLTVL.

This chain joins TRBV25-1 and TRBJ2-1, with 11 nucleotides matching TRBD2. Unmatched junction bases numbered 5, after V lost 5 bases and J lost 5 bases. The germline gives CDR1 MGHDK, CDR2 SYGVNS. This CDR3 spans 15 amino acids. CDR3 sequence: CASSTLAGVHNEQFF. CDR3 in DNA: TGTGCCAGCAGTACACTAGCGGGAGTCCACAATGAGCAGTTCTTC.

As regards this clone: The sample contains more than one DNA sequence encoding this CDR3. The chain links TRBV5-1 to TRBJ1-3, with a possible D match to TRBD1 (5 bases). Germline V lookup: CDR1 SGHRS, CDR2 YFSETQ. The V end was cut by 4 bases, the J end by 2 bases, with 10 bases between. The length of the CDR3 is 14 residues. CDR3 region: CASSLGTAGNTIYF. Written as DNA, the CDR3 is TGCGCCAGCAGCCTCGGGACTGCTGGAAACACCATATATTTT. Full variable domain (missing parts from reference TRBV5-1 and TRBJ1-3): KAGVTQTPRYLIKTRGQQVTLSCSPISGHRSVSWYQQTPGQGLQFLFEYFSETQRNKGNFPGRFSGRQFSNSRSEMNVSTLELGDSALYLCASSLGTAGNTIYFGEGSWLTVV.

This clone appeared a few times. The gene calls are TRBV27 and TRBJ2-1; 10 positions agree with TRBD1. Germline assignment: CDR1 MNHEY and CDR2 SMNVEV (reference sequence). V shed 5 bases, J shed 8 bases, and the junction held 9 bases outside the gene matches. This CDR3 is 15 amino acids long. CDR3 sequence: CASSGWGQGSDEQFF. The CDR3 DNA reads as TGTGCCAGCAGTGGCTGGGGACAGGGGTCGGATGAGCAGTTCTTC.

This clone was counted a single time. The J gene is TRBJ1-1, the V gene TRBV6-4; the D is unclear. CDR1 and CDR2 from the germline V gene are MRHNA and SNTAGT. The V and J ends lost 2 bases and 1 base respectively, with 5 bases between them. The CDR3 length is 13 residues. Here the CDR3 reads CASSDMPNTEAFF. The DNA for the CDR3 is TGTGCCAGCAGTGACATGCCGAACACTGAAGCTTTCTTT.

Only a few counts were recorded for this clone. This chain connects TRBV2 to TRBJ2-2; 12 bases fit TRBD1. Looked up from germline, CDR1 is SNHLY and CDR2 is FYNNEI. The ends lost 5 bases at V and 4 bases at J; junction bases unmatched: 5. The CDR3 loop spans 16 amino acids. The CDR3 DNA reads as TGTGCCAGCAGTAAGGGACAGGGGGCTGGCACCGGGGAGCTGTTTTTT. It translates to CASSKGQGAGTGELFF.

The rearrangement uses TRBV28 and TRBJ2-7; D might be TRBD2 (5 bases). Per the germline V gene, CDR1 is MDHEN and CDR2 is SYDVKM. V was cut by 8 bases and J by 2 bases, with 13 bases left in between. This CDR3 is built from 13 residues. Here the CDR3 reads CASSKRTTYEQYF. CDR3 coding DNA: TGTGCCAGCTCTAAGCGGACCACCTACGAGCAGTACTTC.

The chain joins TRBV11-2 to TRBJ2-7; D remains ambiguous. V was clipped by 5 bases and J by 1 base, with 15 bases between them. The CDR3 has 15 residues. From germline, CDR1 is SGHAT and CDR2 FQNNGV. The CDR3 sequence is CASSQDGAPSYEQYF. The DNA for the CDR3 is TGTGCCAGCAGCCAGGACGGAGCGCCGTCCTACGAGCAGTACTTC.

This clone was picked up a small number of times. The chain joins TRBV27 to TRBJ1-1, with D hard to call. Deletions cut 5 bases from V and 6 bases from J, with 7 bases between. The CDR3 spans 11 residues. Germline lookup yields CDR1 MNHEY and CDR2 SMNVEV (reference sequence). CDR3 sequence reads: CASSPKAEAFF. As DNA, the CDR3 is TGTGCCAGCAGTCCGAAGGCTGAAGCTTTCTTT.

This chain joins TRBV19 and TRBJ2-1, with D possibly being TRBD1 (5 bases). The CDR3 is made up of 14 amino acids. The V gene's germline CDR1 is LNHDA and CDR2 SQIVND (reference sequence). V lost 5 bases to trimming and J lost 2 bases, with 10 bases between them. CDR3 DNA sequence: TGTGCCAGTAGTGGGGCTGCCGCCTACAATGAGCAGTTCTTC. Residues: CASSGAAAYNEQFF. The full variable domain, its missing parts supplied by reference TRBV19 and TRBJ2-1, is DGGITQSPKYLFRKEGQNVTLSCEQNLNHDAMYWYRQDPGQGLRLIYYSQIVNDFQKGDIAEGYSVSREKKESFPLTVTSAQKNPTAFYLCASSGAAAYNEQFFGPGTRLTVL.

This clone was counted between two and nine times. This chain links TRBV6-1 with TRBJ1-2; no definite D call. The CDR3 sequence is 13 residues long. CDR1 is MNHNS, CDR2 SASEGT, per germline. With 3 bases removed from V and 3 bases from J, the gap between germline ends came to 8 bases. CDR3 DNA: TGTGCCAGCAGTGAGGCAGCCCACTATGGCTACACCTTC. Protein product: CASSEAAHYGYTF.

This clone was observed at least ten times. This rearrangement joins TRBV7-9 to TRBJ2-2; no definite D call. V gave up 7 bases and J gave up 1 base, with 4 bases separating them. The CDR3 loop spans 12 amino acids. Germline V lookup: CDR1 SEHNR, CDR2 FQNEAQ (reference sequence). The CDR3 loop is CASTGNTGELFF. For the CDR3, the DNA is TGTGCCAGCACAGGGAACACCGGGGAGCTGTTTTTT.

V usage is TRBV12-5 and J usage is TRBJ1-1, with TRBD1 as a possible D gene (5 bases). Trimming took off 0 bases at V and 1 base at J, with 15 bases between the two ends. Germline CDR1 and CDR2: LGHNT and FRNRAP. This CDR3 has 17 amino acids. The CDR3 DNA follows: TGTGCTAGTGGTTTGGTATTAAGGGGCGAGGAGAACACTGAAGCTTTCTTT. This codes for CASGLVLRGEENTEAFF.

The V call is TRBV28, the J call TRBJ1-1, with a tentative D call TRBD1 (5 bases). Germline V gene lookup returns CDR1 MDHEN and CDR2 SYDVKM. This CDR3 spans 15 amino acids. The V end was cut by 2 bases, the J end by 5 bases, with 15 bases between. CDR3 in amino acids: CASSLPDSRGTEAFF. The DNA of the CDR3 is TGTGCCAGCAGTTTACCCGACAGTAGAGGGACTGAAGCTTTCTTT.

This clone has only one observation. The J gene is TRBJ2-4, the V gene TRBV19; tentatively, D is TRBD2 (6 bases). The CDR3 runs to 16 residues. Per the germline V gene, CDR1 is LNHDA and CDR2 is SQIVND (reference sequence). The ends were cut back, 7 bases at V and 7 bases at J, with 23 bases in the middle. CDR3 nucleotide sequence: TGTGCCAGTAAACCCAACCCAACGGGAGACTTGAACATTCAGTACTTC. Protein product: CASKPNPTGDLNIQYF.

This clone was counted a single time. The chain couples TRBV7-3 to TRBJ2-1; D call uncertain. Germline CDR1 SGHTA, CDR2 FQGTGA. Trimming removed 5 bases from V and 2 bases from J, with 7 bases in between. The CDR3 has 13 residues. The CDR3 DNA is TGTGCCAGCAGCCCAGGCCCCTACAATGAGCAGTTCTTC. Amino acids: CASSPGPYNEQFF.

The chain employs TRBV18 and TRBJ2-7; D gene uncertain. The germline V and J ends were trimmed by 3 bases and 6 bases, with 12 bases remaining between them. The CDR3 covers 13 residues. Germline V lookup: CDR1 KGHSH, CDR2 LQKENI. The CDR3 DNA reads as TGTGCCAGCTCACCTTCAGTATCCGGCGAGCAGTACTTC. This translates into CASSPSVSGEQYF.